A selection of T cell receptor beta chains follows, all from one sample in a study of blood T cell repertoires in COVID-19. Using immunoSEQ multiplex PCR, the repertoire was profiled, and TCRdb retains in-frame clones only, with some absent. The data show about 300,000 clones, roughly 89% seen once. Material for sequencing was PBMCs or T cells enriched from blood (not recorded which). The receptor source for this set is a woman between 18 and 30 years old with acute COVID-19. Each CDR3 is given without its conserved first and last residue.

v_call	j_call	cdr3_aa
TRBV30	TRBJ1-1	AWSTGLNTEAF
TRBV11-3	TRBJ1-1	ASSTGGLDAF
TRBV28	TRBJ1-4	ASSFPGEPLDVKLF
TRBV28	TRBJ1-2	ASSLTTGTSQGGYT
TRBV21-1	TRBJ1-5	ASSKTRVYQPQH
TRBV30	TRBJ2-5	AWSPGLAASQETQY
TRBV18	TRBJ1-1	ASSPNRDSTEAF
TRBV5-1	TRBJ1-1	ASSSSSGGFTEAF
TRBV12-3/TRBV12-4	TRBJ1-1	ASREAVRAQAF
TRBV27	TRBJ2-1	ASSPITLVGVTYNEQF
TRBV29-1	TRBJ2-2	SVRDTGELF
TRBV27	TRBJ2-4	ASSPLLVAGVNIQY
TRBV3-1/TRBV3-2	TRBJ2-2	ASSQPGGGELF
TRBV25-1	TRBJ1-2	ASSADYGYT
TRBV28	TRBJ1-5	ASTPWGQHNQPQH
TRBV11-2	TRBJ1-2	ASTPGPGPYPPFDGYT
TRBV2	TRBJ1-5	ASVMEQGNQPQH
TRBV5-1	TRBJ2-3	ASSSLAIEFTDTQY
TRBV7-3	TRBJ1-1	ASSLRGGGNEAF
TRBV11-2	TRBJ2-7	ASSFLSLGGGRAYEQY
TRBV19	TRBJ2-7	ASSIRVLETYEQY
TRBV27	TRBJ1-2	ASSLRREYGYT
TRBV2	TRBJ2-2	ASSDRGASEFYTGELF
TRBV28	TRBJ1-2	ASNKGYYGYT
TRBV9	TRBJ1-1	ASSVVRDRAEAF
TRBV10-3	TRBJ2-1	AISDPPTSGRIGEQF
TRBV25-1	TRBJ2-7	ASSQGQGTYEQY
TRBV5-4	TRBJ2-3	ASSLYTGADTQY
TRBV30	TRBJ1-4	AWSHGGQTNEKLF
TRBV28	TRBJ2-2	ASLLGQIGTGELF
TRBV18	TRBJ2-1	ASSPGSYNEQF
TRBV25-1	TRBJ2-1	ASLGLAGYNEQF
TRBV10-1	TRBJ2-5	ASSRGQETQY
TRBV28	TRBJ2-7	ASSFPGNSYEQY
TRBV5-6	TRBJ2-2	ASSRTGRVAGELF
TRBV20-1	TRBJ1-3	SASGGVSGNTIY
TRBV6-1	TRBJ2-2	ASITDTNTGELF
TRBV27	TRBJ2-7	ASRYVPGDFYEQY
TRBV5-1	TRBJ1-1	ASSWGQNTEAF
TRBV27	TRBJ2-3	ASSPSGRTDTQY
TRBV28	TRBJ1-4	ASSPAYGTGGISEKLF
TRBV19	TRBJ2-3	ASSSAGVTEADTQY
TRBV11-3	TRBJ2-7	ASRGLAYEQY
TRBV19	TRBJ2-3	ASSYISGRESTDTQY
TRBV11-3	TRBJ1-2	ASSAHSGTADGYT
TRBV9	TRBJ2-7	ASSVAGQGAYEQY
TRBV6-5	TRBJ2-2	ASTHWTGNTGELF
TRBV28	TRBJ1-2	ASSSYGYT
TRBV5-5	TRBJ2-7	ASSFFLSGEQY
TRBV16	TRBJ2-5	ASSQRTDYYKETQY
TRBV19	TRBJ1-3	ASSIWDYSRSNTIY
TRBV28	TRBJ2-2	ASRVAVTGELF
TRBV27	TRBJ2-7	ASRAAGSEQY